This T cell receptor (beta chain) was profiled in a study of CD8 T cells in ankylosing spondylitis. Study-wide results and caveats: Disease-linked clones were CD8+ and relatively rare in peripheral blood. A TCR beta motif of under ten highly homologous variants seemed to mark ankylosing spondylitis blood.

Concerning this clonotype: Its antigen remains unidentified.

TCRdb reanalysed the 5' RACE reads using MiXCR and keeps one entry per CDR3 protein. The data hold under 950,000 distinct CDR3 sequences, with roughly 20% observed a single time. V trimming: 0 bases; J trimming: 7 bases; junction bases outside the gene matches: 12. Per the germline V gene, CDR1 is SGHRS and CDR2 is YFSETQ. The CDR3 length is 18 residues. The sequence derives from a male donor with ankylosing spondylitis. Sequencing was carried out using blood, either unsorted or a sorted T cell fraction (not recorded which). This chain joins TRBV5-1 and TRBJ2-5; TRBD2 aligns across 13 bases. Here the CDR3 reads CASSLAGTSGVRGRTQYF. The CDR3 DNA follows: TGCGCCAGCAGCTTGGCCGGGACTAGCGGGGTCCGAGGCCGGACCCAGTACTTC.